These T cell receptor beta chains were read from a single sample in a study of cytomegalovirus exposure and HLA in healthy donors. The method was immunoSEQ multiplex PCR; TCRdb's version includes in-frame clones alone and lacks a portion of them. The repertoire includes about 180,000 clones, approximately 88% of them detected once, and 0.38% sits in the top ten. The source material was PBMCs. The receptors derive from a boy younger than 10 in good health and CMV-seronegative. CDR3s include the opening cysteine and the closing phenylalanine or tryptophan.

j_call v_call cdr3_length cdr3_aa
TRBJ1-2 TRBV12-1 14 CASSNRTGGSGYTF
TRBJ1-2 TRBV30 13 CAWMQVENYGYTF
TRBJ2-6 TRBV2 15 CASSNQGAGANVLTF
TRBJ1-2 TRBV5-1 15 CASSLGGLRDYGYTF
TRBJ2-2 TRBV10-3 15 CAISTLAGLTGELFF
TRBJ2-7 TRBV7-9 17 CASSFDRYSRGIYEQYF
TRBJ2-7 TRBV28 11 CASSAGQGQYF
TRBJ2-7 TRBV11-2 13 CASSMDFYYEQYF
TRBJ2-1 TRBV7-9 15 CASSLLAGGYNEQFF
TRBJ1-1 TRBV28 16 CASKSPGTGGHTEAFF
TRBJ2-1 TRBV10-1 15 CASSEPAGGINEQFF
TRBJ2-2 TRBV29-1 12 CSVRSSTGELFF
TRBJ1-2 TRBV25-1 15 CASSEEGTLNYGYTF
TRBJ2-7 TRBV5-6 16 CASSLASVRGSYEQYF
TRBJ1-5 TRBV2 15 CASRQGDFSNQPQHF
TRBJ2-2 TRBV27 15 CASTTGRRNTGELFF
TRBJ2-1 TRBV14 16 CASSQVPWEGSDEQFF
TRBJ2-3 TRBV4-2 16 CASSRTGTSGLNTQYF
TRBJ2-6 TRBV10-3 16 CAISEIGGSGANVLTF
TRBJ2-1 TRBV4-1 13 CASSSPRRREQFF
TRBJ2-7 TRBV28 14 CASRPGQGYDEQYF
TRBJ2-3 TRBV29-1 13 CSVDLLRGDTQYF
TRBJ2-7 TRBV28 15 CASTPWGGASYEQYF
TRBJ1-2 TRBV19 14 CASSIDVVMRGYTF
TRBJ2-6 TRBV19 17 CASRKRGQISGANVLTF
TRBJ2-7 TRBV27 15 CASSLRASVPYEQYF
TRBJ2-6 TRBV7-9 16 CASSFWGGTGANVLTF
TRBJ1-2 TRBV18 14 CASSPWAYNYGYTF
TRBJ1-2 TRBV4-2 14 CASSQERQGDGYTF
TRBJ1-1 TRBV4-1 15 CASSQTFRENTEAFF
TRBJ2-1 TRBV2 13 CASSRTSSNEQFF